The entry below gives a single T cell receptor (beta chain) sequence along with its context. In the original processing: For nucleated cells, counts were estimated from reference gene primer amplification. TCRdb's copy holds only in-frame clones and misses some; the assay was immunoSEQ multiplex PCR. V and J calls and clone size come straight from that table; D and trimming were deduced from the DNA. Of 15,000 to 20,000 clones in the sample, approximately 83% were seen once. This CDR3 has 12 residues. The germline V and J ends were trimmed by 6 bases and 8 bases, with 14 bases remaining between them. CDR1 SQVTM and CDR2 ANQGSEA come from the germline V gene. The data were taken from a study of blood T cell repertoires in COVID-19. Study-level background: From T cells, B-cell-depleted T cells, or PBMCs came the material, which was cDNA or gDNA.

This TCR was recovered from a human donor in a cohort sampled during active COVID-19. The specimen sequenced was peripheral blood. This chain links TRBV29-1 with TRBJ2-1; a weak D match, TRBD2 (6 bases). CDR3 in amino acids: CSVLGGGDEQFF. The CDR3 DNA is TGCAGCGTCCTCGGGGGTGGCGATGAGCAGTTCTTC.